Included here is one T cell receptor (beta chain) sequence, with context. No antigen is known for it. Base qualities are missing; no much larger clone stands one base away. The source of the sample is a study of shared clonotypes between healthy human individuals (dated by TCRdb to 2018 to 2020). In the study overall: A few men and two women, aged 18 to 49 years, made up the cohort. For each donor, CD4 naive and CD4 memory were each given three plates, CD8 naive was given two plates, and CD8 memory was given one plate. The study deeply sequenced blood TCR repertoires of five healthy adults to estimate repertoire size and the extent of clonotype sharing between individuals. Different laboratories and diverse techniques were used to prepare libraries and sequence TCR repertoires, to increase sequencing depth and limit assay-specific biases. Leukapheresis yielded between about 0.94 and 9 billion PBMCs per donor. What the research found in general, with its limitations: The small number of donors limited the genetic and exposure-history diversity represented. Clonotypes shared by all four sorted-subset donors showed higher generation probabilities than non-shared clonotypes. Sampling was limited to blood, and TCR repertoires in tissue likely differ from TCR repertoires in blood. Pairwise subsampling led to the expectation that sequencing depth would affect the degree of clonotype sharing among donors. Incomplete sequencing was indicated by rarefaction of sorted-subset datasets, despite the large sequencing depth. Across four donors, about 5% of naive CD4, roughly 3.5% of naive CD8, under 2.5% of memory CD4, and 0.3% to 0.45% of memory CD8 clonotypes were shared. Naive subsets generally had larger estimated clonotype richness than memory subsets.

Healthy HIV-negative adults with no recently reported acute infections or vaccinations were included as donors. Every donor was a Caucasian adult living in Nashville, Tennessee, USA. CD4+ T cells were enriched by magnetic negative selection, after which naive cells were positively selected on CD45RA and the negative fraction was taken as the memory subset. After blood collection by leukapheresis, PBMCs were isolated using Ficoll-Histopaque density gradient centrifugation and then cryopreserved in the vapor phase of liquid nitrogen. Analytical flow cytometry was used to check the purity and quantity of each magnetically sorted T cell population. Each sorted fraction had its genomic DNA isolated and then quantified by UV absorbance on a Nanodrop 2000c. Using the deep immunoSEQ assay, TCR CDR3 regions were amplified from genomic DNA by multiplex PCR. For each cell subset, the extracted genomic DNA was distributed evenly across all wells of several immunoSEQ 96-well plates, and each plate served as one replicate. For sorted subsets, approximately 200 ng of genomic DNA, equivalent to around 30,000 T cell genomes, went into each replicate PCR. Purified libraries were quantified with a Qubit 3.0 fluorometer, sized on a Bioanalyzer 2100, and re-quantified with the KAPA Library Quantification kit. Each immunoSEQ 96-well plate was sequenced on its own single-read 150-cycle Illumina NextSeq 550 flow cell. The authors' analysis ran thus. Because the immunoSEQ output held only junctional sequences and lacked quality scores, the filtering could not match the filtering applied to full-length reads. Sequences were annotated with PyIR, a Python wrapper for IgBLAST v1.9, using IMGT germline references to assign V/J genes and CDR3. Reads with weak V/J assignments (E-value above 1e-6), missing CDR3, stop codons, out-of-frame junctions, or ambiguous translated residues were removed. V3J clonotypes were defined as sequences sharing an identical inferred V gene, J gene, and CDR3 amino acid sequence. The percentage overlap between two repertoires was calculated by dividing the number of shared unique clonotypes by the size of the smaller repertoire. Repertoire richness was assessed with RTK rarefaction, the Chao1 estimator, and Recon v2.1 estimates of unobserved clonotypes. Generation probabilities for all TCRbeta clonotypes obtained by the gDNA method from a handful of donors were computed using OLGA. The source is immuneACCESS, and TCRdb retained only in-frame sequences with V and J called. Part of the clones is not carried over; for the studies checked, unresolved V genes explain less than half of this, and the remainder is unexplained. D and trimming come from the DNA, and the V and J calls and clone size come from that table. The sample yields millions of clones; around 95% were counted once. 0.1% to 0.15% of the sample goes to the ten largest clones.

There are 12 amino acids in the CDR3, from cysteine to phenylalanine inclusive. Only the CDR3 DNA stays, 36 bases, in frame from base 1. According to the germline V gene (reference sequence), CDR1 reads SGHNT and CDR2 reads YYREEE. The junction shows trimming of 9 bases on V and 0 bases on J, plus 9 bases between the germline ends. The receptor's source is a man aged 18-30 years in good health. Recombination connected TRBV5-4 to TRBJ2-5, with no reliable assignment of the D segment. Sequencing was carried out using naive CD4+ T cells sorted from blood. What this sample's cell subset or site label stands for: CD45RA+ positively selected. Here is the DNA: TGTGCCACCGCGGAAAACCAAGAGACCCAGTACTTC. Its amino acids are CATAENQETQYF.